The rows below give T cell receptor beta chains drawn from one sample of a study of shared clonotypes between healthy human individuals. Produced via immunoSEQ multiplex PCR; TCRdb's table is partial and in-frame only. Here the sample spans around 500,000 clones, around 78% being singletons. The specimen sequenced was PBMCs. These receptors all come from a woman in her thirties or forties in good health. Some clones in this sample may be carry-over from other donors' samples. Both conserved end residues are part of each CDR3. The D gene is left open where the match is weak. Not all rows give a size; the values are once, few, many and, for expanded clones, a class.

j_call,d_call,v_call,clone_size,cdr3_nt,cdr3_aa
TRBJ2-5,NA,TRBV7-7,NA,TGTGCTAGCAGCTTAGGGGCGGCAGAGACCCAGTACTTC,CASSLGAAETQYF
TRBJ2-5,NA,TRBV18,NA,TGTGCCAGCTCACCTAGCGGCACGGAGACCCAGTACTTC,CASSPSGTETQYF
TRBJ2-7,TRBD2,TRBV9,NA,TGTGCCAGCAGCCGCACTAGCGGAAAAACCTACGAGCAGTACTTC,CASSRTSGKTYEQYF
TRBJ1-2,NA,TRBV4-2,many,TGTGCCAGCAGCCAAGATAGGGCAGCCTATGGCTACACCTTC,CASSQDRAAYGYTF
TRBJ1-2,NA,TRBV28,once,TGTGCCAGCAGTTTCGGGTCGCGGGGCTACACCTTC,CASSFGSRGYTF
TRBJ2-7,TRBD2,TRBV28,once,TGTGCCAGCAGTTCCGCGGGGAGGGTGAGCTCCTACGAGCAGTACTTC,CASSSAGRVSSYEQYF
TRBJ2-3,TRBD2,TRBV5-1,many,TGCGCCAGCAGCGGACTAGCGGGAACAGATACGCAGTATTTT,CASSGLAGTDTQYF
TRBJ2-6,NA,TRBV7-3,NA,TGTGCCAGCAGCTTAATCTCACAGGGATCTGGGGCCAACGTCCTGACTTTC,CASSLISQGSGANVLTF
TRBJ2-2,TRBD2,TRBV9,NA,TGTGCCAGCAGGGGACTAGCGGGGAACACCGGGGAGCTGTTTTTT,CASRGLAGNTGELFF
TRBJ2-3,TRBD2,TRBV11-3,NA,TGTGCCAGCTCCAGGCGGACTAGGAGCACAGATACGCAGTATTTT,CASSRRTRSTDTQYF
TRBJ2-7,NA,TRBV28,NA,TGTGCCATCCGAGGAGGGCAAACCTACGAGCAGTACTTC,CAIRGGQTYEQYF
TRBJ2-1,TRBD2,TRBV7-9,NA,TGTGCCAGCAGCTTACCTAGCGGGAGGGCCAAGGACAATGAGCAGTTCTTC,CASSLPSGRAKDNEQFF
TRBJ1-5,TRBD1,TRBV4-3,NA,TGCGCCAGCAGCCTAGGACAGGGGAATCAGCCCCAGCATTTT,CASSLGQGNQPQHF
TRBJ2-2,TRBD2,TRBV19,NA,TGTGCCAGTAGCCCGGGAGGCGGGAGAAACACCGGGGAGCTGTTTTTT,CASSPGGGRNTGELFF
TRBJ2-2,NA,TRBV6-5,NA,TGTGCCAGCAGTTCCGGGACCTTCACCGGGGAGCTGTTTTTT,CASSSGTFTGELFF
TRBJ2-5,NA,TRBV25-1,NA,TGTGCCAGCACCCGGCTGGAAGGGCCTCAAGAGACCCAGTACTTC,CASTRLEGPQETQYF
TRBJ2-5,NA,TRBV19,NA,TGTGCCAGTAGTTTCCTAGCGAGTAAAGAGACCCAGTACTTC,CASSFLASKETQYF
TRBJ2-5,NA,TRBV4-1,NA,TGCGCCAGCAGCCGCCAGTCGAGGAGGCAAGAGACCCAGTACTTC,CASSRQSRRQETQYF
TRBJ2-2,NA,TRBV10-3,NA,TGTGCCATCAATACTTTACTTACCCGGGACGGGAACACCGGGGAGCTGTTTTTT,CAINTLLTRDGNTGELFF
TRBJ2-5,TRBD1,TRBV29-1,NA,TGCAGCGTAAAACAGACAGGGGGCGAGACCCAGTACTTC,CSVKQTGGETQYF